This T cell receptor beta chain was observed in a study of cytomegalovirus exposure and HLA in healthy donors. Overall study findings and caveats: Cytomegalovirus-associated status was assigned to 164 TCR beta chains. Clonal expansion was found to be greater in HLA-associated TCR beta chains than in equally common others in a later analysis. As a later analysis showed, several of the most significant clusters appeared to be linked to common viral pathogens.

The germline V and J ends were trimmed by 1 base and 7 bases, with 11 bases remaining between them. Per the germline V gene, CDR1 is SNHLY and CDR2 is FYNNEI. The CDR3 runs 14 residues. A word on this clone: The antigen is undetermined.

The primer mix had 60 Vbeta and 13 Jbeta primers. Using immunoSEQ multiplex PCR, the repertoire was profiled, and TCRdb retains in-frame clones only, with some absent. Of 130,000 to 150,000 clones listed, around 79% are singletons. The sequence derives from a woman between 35 and 50 years old in good health and CMV-seropositive. The V gene is TRBV2, the J gene TRBJ1-5; D possibly corresponds to TRBD1 (5 bases). Sequenced input: PBMCs. CDR3 in DNA: TGTGCCAGCAGTGAAGGCCGGCAGGGACAGCCCCAGCATTTT. Amino acid sequence: CASSEGRQGQPQHF.